There are a few counts of the clone carrying this T cell receptor beta chain. Its specificity is not known. TCRdb reprocessed the reads via MiXCR and lists one record per CDR3 protein. Here the sample spans hundreds of thousands of distinct CDR3 sequences, approximately 31% being singletons. These data belong to a study of T cell repertoires in cytomegalovirus infection. This CDR3 region has 15 residues. Germline CDR1 is MNHEY and CDR2 is SVGEGT. V shed 0 bases and J 8 bases; nucleotides not matched to a gene: 4. This clonotype was sampled from a human donor in good health (CMV status not recorded). Some clones in this sample may be carry-over from other donors' samples. Sequences were derived from cultured CD8+ T cells from PBMCs, sampled from culture after CMV antigen stimulation. This chain uses TRBV6-2 or TRBV6-3 with TRBJ2-1; 10 bases line up with TRBD2. CDR3 nucleotides: TGTGCCAGCAGTTACTCGATGGGGACTAGCGATGAGCAGTTCTTC. Translation: CASSYSMGTSDEQFF.